A selection of T cell receptor beta chains follows, all from one sample in a study of beta chain features in type 1 diabetes. Clones were sequenced by immunoSEQ multiplex PCR, and TCRdb holds only the in-frame ones, with some missing. The sample has about 290,000 clones, 8% seen once; the top ten hold approximately 0.93%. Sequencing was performed on central memory CD4+ T cells from blood. The receptors shown here come from a woman younger than 30 in good health. The CDR3 runs from the conserved cysteine through the conserved F or W. Fields, in order: J gene, clone size, V gene, D gene, CDR3 protein, CDR3 DNA. The D gene is left open where the match is weak. The listing skips clone size in some rows; elsewhere it reads once, few, many or a size class.

TRBJ2-3 . TRBV27 . CASSLIGAFTDTQYF TGTGCCAGCAGTTTAATAGGCGCCTTCACAGATACGCAGTATTTT
TRBJ1-6 once TRBV6-1 . CASGGSYGSPLHF TGTGCCAGCGGGGGCAGTTATGGTTCACCCCTCCACTTT
TRBJ1-2 . TRBV5-6 . CASSYYQGGRYGYTF TGTGCCAGCAGCTACTACCAGGGCGGAAGGTATGGCTACACCTTC
TRBJ1-4 . TRBV18 . CASSPRQADRTNEKLFF TGTGCCAGCTCACCGCGACAGGCGGATAGGACTAATGAAAAACTGTTTTTT
TRBJ2-5 few TRBV4-3 TRBD2 CASSRGLAGEETQYF TGCGCCAGCAGCCGCGGACTAGCGGGCGAAGAGACCCAGTACTTC
TRBJ2-1 few TRBV2 . CASRPDRYNEQFF TGTGCCAGCAGACCCGACAGATACAATGAGCAGTTCTTC
TRBJ2-7 few TRBV7-2 TRBD1 CASSPSGTGPPEQYF TGTGCCAGCAGCCCTTCGGGGACAGGACCCCCCGAGCAGTACTTC
TRBJ1-2 few TRBV27 . CASSLSVAGEGGYTF TGTGCCAGCAGTTTATCGGTGGCGGGAGAAGGAGGCTACACCTTC
TRBJ1-2 few TRBV14 . CASSHGAEPYGYTF TGTGCCAGCAGCCATGGGGCAGAACCCTATGGCTACACCTTC
TRBJ2-5 . TRBV11-2 . CASSLGGSETQYF TGTGCCAGCAGCTTAGGCGGGTCGGAGACCCAGTACTTC
TRBJ1-1 . TRBV2 TRBD1 CASRRDRESTEAFF TGTGCCAGCAGGAGGGACAGGGAGAGCACTGAAGCTTTCTTT
TRBJ1-2 few TRBV10-3 TRBD1 CASSYGQGGHGYTF TGTGCCAGCAGTTACGGACAGGGCGGACATGGCTACACCTTC
TRBJ1-1 few TRBV18 TRBD1 CASSQGQGTANTEAFF TGTGCCAGCTCACAGGGACAGGGAACGGCGAACACTGAAGCTTTCTTT
TRBJ2-1 . TRBV30 TRBD2 CAWSRERDNEQFF TGTGCCTGGAGTCGAGAGCGGGATAACGAGCAGTTCTTC
TRBJ2-3 few TRBV2 . CASSRGRGADTQYF TGTGCCAGCAGTAGAGGGAGGGGGGCAGATACGCAGTATTTT
TRBJ2-1 many TRBV6-5 TRBD1 CASAGQVKGEQFF TGTGCCAGCGCCGGACAGGTCAAGGGTGAGCAGTTCTTC
TRBJ1-5 once TRBV7-3 . CASSLSWDQPQHF TGTGCCAGCAGCTTATCCTGGGATCAGCCCCAGCATTTT
TRBJ1-5 . TRBV2 . CASSSTEINQPQHF TGTGCCAGCAGTTCGACAGAGATCAATCAGCCCCAGCATTTT
TRBJ2-1 few TRBV29-1 . CSVEDPNIGFLSAEQFF TGCAGCGTTGAAGATCCAAATATAGGCTTCCTTTCGGCTGAGCAGTTCTTC
TRBJ1-1 few TRBV7-2 . CASRSEGLAEAFF TGTGCCAGCAGATCAGAGGGGTTGGCTGAAGCTTTCTTT
TRBJ2-6 . TRBV7-9 TRBD1 CASSHKAGQGNSGANVLTF TGTGCCAGCAGCCATAAGGCGGGACAGGGGAACTCTGGGGCCAACGTCCTGACTTTC
TRBJ1-5 few TRBV28 TRBD1 CASSSRQGIQPQHF TGTGCCAGCAGTTCACGACAGGGAATACAGCCCCAGCATTTT
TRBJ1-1 . TRBV7-9 . CASSLAHEIPNTEAFF TGTGCCAGCAGCTTAGCGCATGAGATCCCCAACACTGAAGCTTTCTTT
TRBJ2-3 many TRBV7-9 . CASSWSGPDTQYF TGTGCCAGCAGCTGGTCTGGTCCAGATACGCAGTATTTT
TRBJ1-1 few TRBV7-3 . CASSLTHANTEAFF TGTGCCAGCAGCTTAACGCACGCAAACACTGAAGCTTTCTTT
TRBJ2-1 few TRBV14 . CASSQVRASRGLNEQFF TGTGCCAGCAGCCAAGTCCGGGCTAGTCGGGGGCTCAATGAGCAGTTCTTC
TRBJ1-2 . TRBV7-9 . CASTPPTRYGYTF TGTGCCAGCACCCCACCTACGCGCTATGGCTACACCTTC
TRBJ2-5 few TRBV6-1 . CASSLFRSREETQYF TGTGCCAGCAGTCTATTCCGCAGCAGGGAAGAGACCCAGTACTTC
TRBJ1-1 . TRBV5-6 TRBD1 CASSPIRTGRVQAEAFF TGTGCCAGCAGCCCAATACGGACAGGCCGTGTTCAAGCTGAAGCTTTCTTT
TRBJ2-1 . TRBV9 . CASSVSGASYNEQFF TGTGCCAGCAGCGTATCAGGGGCCTCCTACAATGAGCAGTTCTTC
TRBJ1-2 . TRBV2 . CASSGTARNYGYTF TGTGCCAGCAGTGGGACAGCCAGAAACTATGGCTACACCTTC
TRBJ2-7 few TRBV27 . CASRGRGRTYEQYF TGTGCCAGCCGAGGGAGGGGGAGAACCTACGAGCAGTACTTC
TRBJ2-4 . TRBV10-3 . CASSSTAKNIQYF TGTGCCAGCAGTTCGACAGCGAAAAACATTCAGTACTTC
TRBJ2-5 . TRBV5-8 TRBD1 CASSITTGAIQETQYF TGTGCCAGCAGCATAACGACAGGGGCCATTCAAGAGACCCAGTACTTC
TRBJ2-7 few TRBV7-2 . CASSLGAGRIEQYF TGTGCCAGCAGCTTAGGGGCGGGACGTATTGAGCAGTACTTC
TRBJ2-5 . TRBV5-4 . CASSLVQTQETQYF TGTGCCAGCAGCTTGGTACAGACTCAAGAGACCCAGTACTTC
TRBJ2-2 . TRBV5-4 TRBD2 CASSAGTSDPGELFF TGTGCCAGCAGCGCCGGGACTAGCGATCCCGGGGAGCTGTTTTTT
TRBJ1-6 . TRBV19 . CASSAARTRGSPLHF TGTGCCAGTAGTGCCGCCCGGACGAGGGGTTCACCCCTCCACTTT
TRBJ1-5 few TRBV6-5 . CASSYSKDQPQHF TGTGCCAGCAGTTACTCAAAGGATCAGCCCCAGCATTTT
TRBJ2-7 few TRBV5-1 . CASSLDFHEQYF TGCGCCAGCAGCTTGGACTTCCACGAGCAGTACTTC
TRBJ2-5 . TRBV19 . CAGELGQDKEETQYF TGTGCCGGCGAACTGGGGCAAGATAAAGAAGAGACCCAGTACTTC
TRBJ2-5 . TRBV29-1 . CSVETSPINQETQYF TGCAGCGTGGAAACTAGCCCCATAAACCAAGAGACCCAGTACTTC
TRBJ2-2 . TRBV4-2 . CASSQDLVRTGELFF TGTGCCAGCAGCCAAGATCTGGTCCGGACCGGGGAGCTGTTTTTT
TRBJ1-5 many TRBV15 . CATQQRQPNQPQHF TGTGCCACCCAACAGAGACAGCCAAATCAGCCCCAGCATTTT
TRBJ1-2 . TRBV27 . CASSLGGQPYGYTF TGTGCCAGCAGTTTGGGGGGGCAGCCCTATGGCTACACCTTC
TRBJ2-5 once TRBV7-7 . CASSLEWEETQYF TGTGCCAGCAGCTTAGAATGGGAGGAGACCCAGTACTTC
TRBJ2-3 many TRBV4-3 . CASSLRKSTDTQYF TGCGCCAGCAGCCTGAGGAAAAGCACAGATACGCAGTATTTT
TRBJ2-5 few TRBV5-1 . CASSFGVRETQYF TGCGCCAGCAGCTTCGGGGTGAGGGAGACCCAGTACTTC
TRBJ2-3 many TRBV5-5 TRBD1 CASSFSGGFSTDTQYF TGTGCCAGCAGCTTTTCAGGGGGCTTCTCGACAGATACGCAGTATTTT
TRBJ2-5 few TRBV27 TRBD1 CASSRDRGLETQYF TGTGCCAGCAGCCGGGACAGGGGGCTTGAGACCCAGTACTTC
TRBJ1-1 . TRBV30 . CAWRMTVNTEAFF TGTGCCTGGAGGATGACAGTGAACACTGAAGCTTTCTTT
TRBJ2-1 . TRBV19 . CALEGNEQFF TGTGCCCTCGAGGGCAATGAGCAGTTCTTC
TRBJ2-5 . TRBV6-1 . CASSRDWLGETQYF TGTGCCAGCAGTCGGGACTGGTTGGGGGAGACCCAGTACTTC
TRBJ2-6 few TRBV5-6 . CASSLGQGANVLTF TGTGCCAGCAGCTTGGGACAGGGGGCCAACGTCCTGACTTTC
TRBJ2-7 many TRBV6-5 . CASSHRAYEQYF TGTGCCAGCAGTCATAGGGCGTACGAGCAGTACTTC
TRBJ2-5 few TRBV15 TRBD1 CATERDREQETQYF TGTGCCACCGAAAGGGACAGGGAACAAGAGACCCAGTACTTC
TRBJ2-2 many TRBV5-4 TRBD1 CASRETGALTGELFF TGTGCCAGCAGAGAAACAGGGGCTCTCACCGGGGAGCTGTTTTTT